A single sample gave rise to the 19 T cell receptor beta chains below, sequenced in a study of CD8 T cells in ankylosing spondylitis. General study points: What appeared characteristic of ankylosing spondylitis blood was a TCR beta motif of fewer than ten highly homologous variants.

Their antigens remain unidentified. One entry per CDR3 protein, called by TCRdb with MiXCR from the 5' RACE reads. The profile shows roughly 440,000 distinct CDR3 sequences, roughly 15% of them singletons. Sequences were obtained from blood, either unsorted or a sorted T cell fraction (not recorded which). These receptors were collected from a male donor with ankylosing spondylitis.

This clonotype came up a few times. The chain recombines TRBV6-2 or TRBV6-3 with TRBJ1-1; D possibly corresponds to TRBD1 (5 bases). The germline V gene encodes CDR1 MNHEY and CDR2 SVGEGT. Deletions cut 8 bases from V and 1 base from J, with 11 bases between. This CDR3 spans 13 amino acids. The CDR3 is CASRLGGNTEAFF. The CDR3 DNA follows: TGTGCCAGCCGCCTCGGGGGGAACACTGAAGCTTTCTTT.

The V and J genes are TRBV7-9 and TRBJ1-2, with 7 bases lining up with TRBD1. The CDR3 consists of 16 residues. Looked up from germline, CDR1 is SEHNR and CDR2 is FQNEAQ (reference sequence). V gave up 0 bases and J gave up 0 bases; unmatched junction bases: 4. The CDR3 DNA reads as TGTGCCAGCAGCTTAGCGACGGGACAGACTAACTATGGCTACACCTTC. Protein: CASSLATGQTNYGYTF.

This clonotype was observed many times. In DNA form, the CDR3 reads TGCGCCAGCAGCCAAGTCCAGGGGACCTACAATGAGCAGTTCTTC. Its protein is CASSQVQGTYNEQFF. V is TRBV4-1 and J is TRBJ2-1, with D perhaps TRBD1 (6 bases). There are 15 residues in the CDR3. The germline V gene encodes CDR1 MGHRA and CDR2 YSYEKL. Trimming left V 1 base short and J 2 bases short, with 9 bases between.

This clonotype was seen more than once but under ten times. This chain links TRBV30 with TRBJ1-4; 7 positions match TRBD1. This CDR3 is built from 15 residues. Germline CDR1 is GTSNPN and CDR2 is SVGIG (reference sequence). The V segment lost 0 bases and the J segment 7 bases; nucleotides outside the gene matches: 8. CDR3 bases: TGTGCCTGGAGTGTAACGGCAGGGGGAGGTGAAAAACTGTTTTTT. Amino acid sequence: CAWSVTAGGGEKLFF. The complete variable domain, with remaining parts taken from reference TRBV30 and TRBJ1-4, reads SQTIHQWPATLVQPVGSPLSLECTVEGTSNPNLYWYRQAAGRGLQLLFYSVGIGQISSEVPQNLSASRPQDRQFILSSKKLLLSDSGFYLCAWSVTAGGGEKLFFGSGTQLSVL.

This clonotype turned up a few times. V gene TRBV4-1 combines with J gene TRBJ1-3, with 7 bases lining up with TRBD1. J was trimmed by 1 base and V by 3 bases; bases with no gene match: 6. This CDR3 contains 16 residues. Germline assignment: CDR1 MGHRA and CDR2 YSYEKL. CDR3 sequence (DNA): TGCGCCAGCAGCCAGACTACAGGGGCATCTGGAAACACCATATATTTT. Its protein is CASSQTTGASGNTIYF.

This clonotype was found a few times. This chain's CDR3 is CASSEGTLDQPQHF. The CDR3 DNA sequence: TGTGCCAGCAGCGAGGGGACACTCGATCAGCCCCAGCATTTT. The chain uses TRBV9 and TRBJ1-5; D perhaps matches TRBD1 (6 bases). The CDR3 spans 14 residues. With 3 bases removed from V and 5 bases from J, the gap between germline ends came to 12 bases. CDR1 is SGDLS and CDR2 is YYNGEE in the germline V gene.

In DNA, the CDR3 is TGTGCCAGCAGTTTAGCGGGTCCTGCAACTAATGAAAAACTGTTTTTT. This translates into CASSLAGPATNEKLFF. J is TRBJ1-4 and V is TRBV12-3 or TRBV12-4; D gene uncertain. V lost 0 bases and J lost 0, with 8 bases in between. CDR3 length: 16 residues.

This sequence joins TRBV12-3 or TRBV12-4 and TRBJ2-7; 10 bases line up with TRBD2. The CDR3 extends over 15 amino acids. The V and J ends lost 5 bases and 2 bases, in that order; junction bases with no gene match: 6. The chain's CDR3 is CASSPGTSVAYEQYF. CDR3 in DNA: TGTGCCAGCAGTCCAGGGACTAGCGTCGCCTACGAGCAGTACTTC.

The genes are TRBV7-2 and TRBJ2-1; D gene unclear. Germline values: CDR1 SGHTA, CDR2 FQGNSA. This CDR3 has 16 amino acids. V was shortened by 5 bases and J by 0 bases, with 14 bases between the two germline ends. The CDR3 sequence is CASSLPNKSSYNEQFF. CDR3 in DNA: TGTGCCAGCAGCCTCCCTAATAAGAGCTCCTACAATGAGCAGTTCTTC.

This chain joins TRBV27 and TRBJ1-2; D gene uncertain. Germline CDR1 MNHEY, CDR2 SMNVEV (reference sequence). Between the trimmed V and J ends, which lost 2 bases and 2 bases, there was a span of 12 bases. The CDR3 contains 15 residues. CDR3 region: CASSLGRAGNYGYTF. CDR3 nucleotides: TGTGCCAGCAGTTTAGGAAGGGCCGGAAACTATGGCTACACCTTC.

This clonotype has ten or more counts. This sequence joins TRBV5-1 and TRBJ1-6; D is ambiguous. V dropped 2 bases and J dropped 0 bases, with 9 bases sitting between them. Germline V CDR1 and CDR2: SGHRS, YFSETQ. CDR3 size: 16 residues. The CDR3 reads CASSFKENSYNSPLHF. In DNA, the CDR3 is TGCGCCAGCAGCTTCAAGGAAAACTCCTATAATTCACCCCTCCACTTT.

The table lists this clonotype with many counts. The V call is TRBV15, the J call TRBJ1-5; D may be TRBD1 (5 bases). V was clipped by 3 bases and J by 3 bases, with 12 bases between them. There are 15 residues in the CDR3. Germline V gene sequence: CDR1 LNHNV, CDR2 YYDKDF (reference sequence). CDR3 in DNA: TGTGCCACCAGCAGCTCCGGGACGGTCAATCAGCCCCAGCATTTT. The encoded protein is CATSSSGTVNQPQHF.

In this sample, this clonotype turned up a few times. CDR3 bases: TGTGCCAGCAGTTTGGAGGGGTCGGGCAATCAGCCCCAGCATTTT. Translated, it gives CASSLEGSGNQPQHF. The chain is built from TRBV12-3 or TRBV12-4 and TRBJ1-5; D might be TRBD1 (5 bases). V shed 3 bases and J shed 2 bases, with 11 bases lying between them. This CDR3 region has 15 residues.

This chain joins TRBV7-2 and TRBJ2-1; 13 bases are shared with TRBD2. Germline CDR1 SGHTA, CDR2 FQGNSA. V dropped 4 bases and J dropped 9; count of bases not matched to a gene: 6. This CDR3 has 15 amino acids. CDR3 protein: CASSSKGLAGLEQFF. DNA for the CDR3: TGTGCCAGCAGCTCGAAGGGACTAGCGGGGCTTGAGCAGTTCTTC.

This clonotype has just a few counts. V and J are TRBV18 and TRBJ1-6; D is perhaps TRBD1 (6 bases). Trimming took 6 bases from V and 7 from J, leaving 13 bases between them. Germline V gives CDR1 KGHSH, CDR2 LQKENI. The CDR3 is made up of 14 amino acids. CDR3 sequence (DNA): TGTGCCAGCTCGCGAGATACAGGGAATTCACCCCTCCACTTT. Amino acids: CASSRDTGNSPLHF.

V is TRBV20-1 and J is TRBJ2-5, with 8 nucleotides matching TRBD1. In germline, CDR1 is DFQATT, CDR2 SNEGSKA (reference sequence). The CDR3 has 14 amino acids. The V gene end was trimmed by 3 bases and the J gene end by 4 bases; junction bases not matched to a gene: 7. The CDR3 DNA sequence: TGCAGTGCTAGGATGCCCACAGGGGGAGAGACCCAGTACTTC. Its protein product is CSARMPTGGETQYF.

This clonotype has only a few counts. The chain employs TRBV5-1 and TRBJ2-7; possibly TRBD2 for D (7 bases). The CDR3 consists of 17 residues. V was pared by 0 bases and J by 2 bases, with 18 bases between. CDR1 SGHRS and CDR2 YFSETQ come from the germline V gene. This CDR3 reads CASSLGHGGLTTYEQYF. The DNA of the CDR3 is TGCGCCAGCAGCTTGGGGCACGGGGGGCTAACTACCTACGAGCAGTACTTC. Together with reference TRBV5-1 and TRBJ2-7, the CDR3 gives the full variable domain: KAGVTQTPRYLIKTRGQQVTLSCSPISGHRSVSWYQQTPGQGLQFLFEYFSETQRNKGNFPGRFSGRQFSNSRSEMNVSTLELGDSALYLCASSLGHGGLTTYEQYFGPGTRLTVT.

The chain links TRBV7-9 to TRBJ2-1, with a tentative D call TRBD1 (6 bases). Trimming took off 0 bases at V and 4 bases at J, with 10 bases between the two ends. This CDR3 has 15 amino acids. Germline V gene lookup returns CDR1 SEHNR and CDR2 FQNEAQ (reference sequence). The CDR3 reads CASSLASGQYNEQFF. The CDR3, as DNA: TGTGCCAGCAGCTTAGCGTCTGGACAGTACAATGAGCAGTTCTTC.

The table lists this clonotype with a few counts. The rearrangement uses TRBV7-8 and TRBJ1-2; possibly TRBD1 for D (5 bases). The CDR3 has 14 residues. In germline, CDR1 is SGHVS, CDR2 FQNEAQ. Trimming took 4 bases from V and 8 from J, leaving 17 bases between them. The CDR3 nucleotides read TGTGCCAGCAGCTATGACAGCCTCGCTTTCGGCTACACCTTC. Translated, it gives CASSYDSLAFGYTF. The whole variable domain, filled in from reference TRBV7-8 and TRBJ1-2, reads GAGVSQSPRYKVAKRGQDVALRCDPISGHVSLFWYQQALGQGPEFLTYFQNEAQLDKSGLPSDRFFAERPEGSVSTLKIQRTQQEDSAVYLCASSYDSLAFGYTFGSGTRLTVV.